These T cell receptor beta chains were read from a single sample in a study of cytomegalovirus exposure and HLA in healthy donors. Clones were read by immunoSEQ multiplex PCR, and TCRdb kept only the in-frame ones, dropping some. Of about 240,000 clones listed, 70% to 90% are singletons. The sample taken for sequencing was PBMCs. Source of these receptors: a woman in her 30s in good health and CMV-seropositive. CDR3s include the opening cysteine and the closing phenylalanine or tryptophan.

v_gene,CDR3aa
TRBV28,CASSLWASGYEQYF
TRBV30,CAWGQGLSYNEQFF
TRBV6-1,CASSERTGDGYTF
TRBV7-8,CASSSRDRTTTEIAGNTIYF
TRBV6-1,CASSESSGSSYNEQFF
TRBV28,CASTTGGSYRLNTEAFF
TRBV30,CAWSSGPQYEQYF
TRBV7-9,CASGTRTGRHNEQFF
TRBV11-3,CASSLVTGGLGVYGYTF
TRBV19,CASRDRPPYNEQFF
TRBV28,CASSFSLGQGYGYTF
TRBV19,CASSRLAGVADTQYF
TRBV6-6,CASSYGGRGYEQYF
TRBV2,CASTEWGRFFF
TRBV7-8,CASSLDSGIYGYTF
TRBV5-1,CASSPGQGRETQYF
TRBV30,CAWRRTGAYEQYF
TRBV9,CASSAGLAGVNEQYF
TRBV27,CASSLAGLSYEQYF
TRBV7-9,CASRGTGMNTEAFF
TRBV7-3,CASSPRGVTGELFF
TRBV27,CASSLFGGRAYEQYF